Listed below are T cell receptor beta chains from one sample, sequenced in a study of beta chain features in type 1 diabetes. Measured with immunoSEQ multiplex PCR; TCRdb has only the in-frame clones, and not every one. This table holds over 500,000 clones, roughly 16% found once. Sequencing was carried out using naive CD4+ T cells from blood. The origin of the receptors is a young man in good health. CDR3s include the opening cysteine and the closing phenylalanine or tryptophan. A D gene is named only where the DNA matches it firmly. Rows may omit the clone size; those that give it use once, few, many or a size class.

j_call: TRBJ2-1; clone_size: -; v_call: TRBV29-1; d_call: TRBD1; cdr3_aa: CSVDPGQKSYNEQFF; cdr3_nt: TGCAGCGTTGACCCGGGACAGAAGTCCTACAATGAGCAGTTCTTC
j_call: TRBJ1-3; clone_size: few; v_call: TRBV18; d_call: -; cdr3_aa: CASSPLRNTIYF; cdr3_nt: TGTGCCAGCTCACCACTGAGAAACACCATATATTTT
j_call: TRBJ1-5; clone_size: -; v_call: TRBV7-2; d_call: -; cdr3_aa: CASSLVGMSNQPQHF; cdr3_nt: TGTGCCAGCAGCTTAGTTGGGATGAGCAATCAGCCCCAGCATTTT
j_call: TRBJ2-2; clone_size: -; v_call: TRBV10-2; d_call: -; cdr3_aa: CASSELGELFF; cdr3_nt: TGCGCCAGCAGTGAGCTCGGGGAGCTGTTTTTT
j_call: TRBJ2-2; clone_size: few; v_call: TRBV18; d_call: -; cdr3_aa: CASSPRQGRQTNTGELFF; cdr3_nt: TGTGCCAGCTCACCACGTCAGGGAAGACAGACGAACACCGGGGAGCTGTTTTTT
j_call: TRBJ2-7; clone_size: -; v_call: TRBV5-1; d_call: -; cdr3_aa: CASSLFWTGTYEQYF; cdr3_nt: TGCGCCAGCAGCTTGTTTTGGACGGGGACCTACGAGCAGTACTTC
j_call: TRBJ1-1; clone_size: -; v_call: TRBV1; d_call: -; cdr3_aa: CTSSQGPWQMNTEAFF; cdr3_nt: TGCACCAGCAGCCAAGGTCCTTGGCAAATGAACACTGAAGCTTTCTTT
j_call: TRBJ2-2; clone_size: once; v_call: TRBV19; d_call: -; cdr3_aa: CASSIGGVNTGELFF; cdr3_nt: TGTGCCAGTAGTATAGGAGGGGTGAACACCGGGGAGCTGTTTTTT
j_call: TRBJ1-3; clone_size: few; v_call: TRBV6-4; d_call: -; cdr3_aa: CASGRRWGSGNTIYF; cdr3_nt: TGTGCCAGCGGACGTCGGTGGGGCTCTGGAAACACCATATATTTT
j_call: TRBJ1-2; clone_size: few; v_call: TRBV19; d_call: TRBD1; cdr3_aa: CASTWDRGFYGYTF; cdr3_nt: TGTGCCAGTACCTGGGACAGGGGCTTTTATGGCTACACCTTC
j_call: TRBJ2-1; clone_size: few; v_call: TRBV7-2; d_call: TRBD2; cdr3_aa: CASSLSSGLAGNNEQFF; cdr3_nt: TGTGCCAGCAGCTTATCCTCAGGACTAGCGGGAAACAATGAGCAGTTCTTC
j_call: TRBJ2-1; clone_size: -; v_call: TRBV19; d_call: -; cdr3_aa: CASSMLRVALTSSYNEQFF; cdr3_nt: TGTGCCAGTAGTATGCTTCGGGTAGCGCTCACCTCCTCCTACAATGAGCAGTTCTTC
j_call: TRBJ2-6; clone_size: -; v_call: TRBV5-1; d_call: TRBD2; cdr3_aa: CASSAAGAGANVLTF; cdr3_nt: TGCGCCAGCAGCGCCGCGGGGGCTGGGGCCAACGTCCTGACTTTC
j_call: TRBJ2-7; clone_size: -; v_call: TRBV7-2; d_call: -; cdr3_aa: CASSLQGGGYEQYF; cdr3_nt: TGTGCCAGCAGCCTCCAGGGGGGCGGCTACGAGCAGTACTTC
j_call: TRBJ2-3; clone_size: -; v_call: TRBV11-2; d_call: TRBD2; cdr3_aa: CASSGHGGISTDTQYF; cdr3_nt: TGTGCCAGCAGCGGGCACGGGGGGATCTCCACAGATACGCAGTATTTT
j_call: TRBJ2-2; clone_size: -; v_call: TRBV9; d_call: TRBD1; cdr3_aa: CASSARQGRNTGELFF; cdr3_nt: TGTGCCAGCAGCGCACGACAGGGGAGAAACACCGGGGAGCTGTTTTTT
j_call: TRBJ1-4; clone_size: few; v_call: TRBV7-2; d_call: -; cdr3_aa: CASRRKVGVGIEKLFF; cdr3_nt: TGTGCCAGCAGACGAAAGGTTGGGGTTGGCATCGAAAAACTGTTTTTT
j_call: TRBJ2-1; clone_size: few; v_call: TRBV5-4; d_call: -; cdr3_aa: CASSLVTDEQFF; cdr3_nt: TGTGCCAGCAGCTTGGTCACGGATGAGCAGTTCTTC
j_call: TRBJ1-2; clone_size: -; v_call: TRBV4-3; d_call: -; cdr3_aa: CASSQEQGNYGYTF; cdr3_nt: TGCGCCAGCAGCCAAGAGCAGGGAAACTATGGCTACACCTTC
j_call: TRBJ2-2; clone_size: few; v_call: TRBV7-9; d_call: TRBD1; cdr3_aa: CASSPRTGPNTGELFF; cdr3_nt: TGTGCCAGCAGCCCCCGGACAGGACCCAACACCGGGGAGCTGTTTTTT
j_call: TRBJ2-7; clone_size: few; v_call: TRBV28; d_call: -; cdr3_aa: CASSTQGRGRYEQYF; cdr3_nt: TGTGCCAGCAGCACCCAGGGGAGGGGGCGGTACGAGCAGTACTTC
j_call: TRBJ2-5; clone_size: -; v_call: TRBV18; d_call: TRBD1; cdr3_aa: CASSLQQGRGETQYF; cdr3_nt: TGTGCCAGCTCTCTACAACAGGGGCGCGGGGAGACCCAGTACTTC
j_call: TRBJ2-3; clone_size: few; v_call: TRBV9; d_call: -; cdr3_aa: CASSVGVSAGSTDTQYF; cdr3_nt: TGTGCCAGCAGCGTAGGTGTCTCGGCAGGCAGCACAGATACGCAGTATTTT
j_call: TRBJ2-3; clone_size: few; v_call: TRBV4-1; d_call: TRBD2; cdr3_aa: CASSSTPSGWQQYF; cdr3_nt: TGCGCCAGCAGCTCGACTCCTAGCGGTTGGCAGCAGTATTTT
j_call: TRBJ2-7; clone_size: few; v_call: TRBV4-2; d_call: -; cdr3_aa: CASSQDPAGWDYEQYF; cdr3_nt: TGTGCCAGCAGCCAAGACCCGGCCGGGTGGGACTACGAGCAGTACTTC
j_call: TRBJ1-2; clone_size: few; v_call: TRBV11-2; d_call: -; cdr3_aa: CASSLDSGRRGYGYTF; cdr3_nt: TGTGCCAGCAGCTTAGATAGTGGCCGGAGGGGCTATGGCTACACCTTC
j_call: TRBJ1-1; clone_size: -; v_call: TRBV18; d_call: TRBD1; cdr3_aa: CASSPDNRGLGEAFF; cdr3_nt: TGTGCCAGCTCACCGGATAACAGGGGGCTCGGTGAAGCTTTCTTT
j_call: TRBJ2-1; clone_size: -; v_call: TRBV28; d_call: -; cdr3_aa: CASSPPLGAGNEQFF; cdr3_nt: TGTGCCAGCAGTCCTCCCTTGGGGGCCGGCAATGAGCAGTTCTTC
j_call: TRBJ2-3; clone_size: few; v_call: TRBV7-2; d_call: TRBD2; cdr3_aa: CASSLASSGANTQYF; cdr3_nt: TGTGCCAGCAGCTTGGCCTCTAGCGGAGCTAATACGCAGTATTTT
j_call: TRBJ1-1; clone_size: -; v_call: TRBV7-2; d_call: TRBD1; cdr3_aa: CASSLEVQGAGAFF; cdr3_nt: TGTGCCAGCAGCTTAGAGGTTCAGGGGGCAGGAGCTTTCTTT
j_call: TRBJ1-1; clone_size: few; v_call: TRBV30; d_call: -; cdr3_aa: CAWSARFMNTEAFF; cdr3_nt: TGTGCCTGGAGTGCCCGATTTATGAACACTGAAGCTTTCTTT
j_call: TRBJ2-7; clone_size: -; v_call: TRBV6-5; d_call: -; cdr3_aa: CASSYSQLDYEQYF; cdr3_nt: TGTGCCAGCAGTTACTCGCAGTTGGACTACGAGCAGTACTTC
j_call: TRBJ2-7; clone_size: -; v_call: TRBV10-3; d_call: TRBD2; cdr3_aa: CATRVAGATYEQYF; cdr3_nt: TGTGCCACCAGGGTAGCGGGAGCCACCTACGAGCAGTACTTC
j_call: TRBJ2-2; clone_size: few; v_call: TRBV4-2; d_call: -; cdr3_aa: CASSQEWWTANTGELFF; cdr3_nt: TGTGCCAGCAGCCAAGAATGGTGGACAGCGAACACCGGGGAGCTGTTTTTT
j_call: TRBJ2-1; clone_size: -; v_call: TRBV15; d_call: -; cdr3_aa: CATSREPSNEQFF; cdr3_nt: TGTGCCACCAGCAGAGAACCCAGCAATGAGCAGTTCTTC
j_call: TRBJ2-7; clone_size: -; v_call: TRBV20-1; d_call: -; cdr3_aa: CSASGRYEQYF; cdr3_nt: TGCAGTGCTTCAGGCCGGTACGAGCAGTACTTC
j_call: TRBJ2-7; clone_size: few; v_call: TRBV5-4; d_call: TRBD1; cdr3_aa: CASSYTDRGPYEQYF; cdr3_nt: TGTGCCAGCAGCTACACGGACAGGGGTCCCTACGAGCAGTACTTC
j_call: TRBJ2-3; clone_size: few; v_call: TRBV7-2; d_call: -; cdr3_aa: CASSVTRDTQYF; cdr3_nt: TGTGCCAGCAGCGTTACTAGAGATACGCAGTATTTT
j_call: TRBJ2-1; clone_size: -; v_call: TRBV23-1; d_call: -; cdr3_aa: CASSHLAPGADNEQFF; cdr3_nt: TGCGCCAGCAGTCATTTAGCCCCTGGGGCGGACAATGAGCAGTTCTTC
j_call: TRBJ2-7; clone_size: few; v_call: TRBV5-1; d_call: TRBD2; cdr3_aa: CASSFQLAGSTYEQYF; cdr3_nt: TGCGCCAGCAGCTTCCAACTAGCGGGGAGCACCTACGAGCAGTACTTC
j_call: TRBJ2-3; clone_size: -; v_call: TRBV30; d_call: -; cdr3_aa: CAWRLGENTDTQYF; cdr3_nt: TGTGCCTGGAGACTGGGAGAGAACACAGATACGCAGTATTTT
j_call: TRBJ2-1; clone_size: -; v_call: TRBV5-4; d_call: -; cdr3_aa: CASSRPQPYNEQFF; cdr3_nt: TGTGCCAGCAGTCGACCGCAACCATACAATGAGCAGTTCTTC
j_call: TRBJ2-4; clone_size: -; v_call: TRBV6-6; d_call: -; cdr3_aa: CASTHQGEVKNIQYF; cdr3_nt: TGTGCCAGCACCCATCAAGGGGAGGTCAAAAACATTCAGTACTTC
j_call: TRBJ1-1; clone_size: few; v_call: TRBV29-1; d_call: TRBD1; cdr3_aa: CSVETGGHTEAFF; cdr3_nt: TGCAGCGTGGAGACAGGGGGCCATACTGAAGCTTTCTTT
j_call: TRBJ2-1; clone_size: -; v_call: TRBV28; d_call: -; cdr3_aa: CASSLRPSYNEQFF; cdr3_nt: TGTGCCAGCAGTCTTAGGCCTTCCTACAATGAGCAGTTCTTC
j_call: TRBJ2-7; clone_size: -; v_call: TRBV28; d_call: -; cdr3_aa: CASSLRGQDYEQYF; cdr3_nt: TGTGCCAGCAGTTTACGGGGTCAGGACTACGAGCAGTACTTC
j_call: TRBJ1-5; clone_size: few; v_call: TRBV18; d_call: -; cdr3_aa: CASSREGQPQHF; cdr3_nt: TGTGCCAGCTCACGTGAGGGTCAGCCCCAGCATTTT
j_call: TRBJ2-7; clone_size: -; v_call: TRBV5-1; d_call: -; cdr3_aa: CASSLGGYEQYF; cdr3_nt: TGCGCCAGCAGCTTGGGTGGATACGAGCAGTACTTC
j_call: TRBJ2-5; clone_size: -; v_call: TRBV28; d_call: TRBD2; cdr3_aa: CASSLGTSGDQETQYF; cdr3_nt: TGTGCCAGCAGTTTGGGGACTAGCGGGGACCAAGAGACCCAGTACTTC
j_call: TRBJ2-3; clone_size: -; v_call: TRBV30; d_call: -; cdr3_aa: CAWSVLYGRLPINTQYF; cdr3_nt: TGTGCCTGGAGTGTTTTATACGGCAGATTGCCGATAAATACGCAGTATTTT
j_call: TRBJ1-4; clone_size: -; v_call: TRBV29-1; d_call: TRBD1; cdr3_aa: CSVERDRGGKLFF; cdr3_nt: TGCAGCGTTGAAAGGGACAGGGGTGGGAAACTGTTTTTT
j_call: TRBJ1-1; clone_size: -; v_call: TRBV5-1; d_call: -; cdr3_aa: CASSLIGLGTEAFF; cdr3_nt: TGCGCCAGCAGCTTGATCGGTTTGGGCACTGAAGCTTTCTTT
j_call: TRBJ1-4; clone_size: -; v_call: TRBV7-9; d_call: TRBD1; cdr3_aa: CASSRPTGTTLMGEKLFF; cdr3_nt: TGTGCCAGCAGCCGTCCGACAGGGACTACTCTCATGGGTGAAAAACTGTTTTTT
j_call: TRBJ2-1; clone_size: -; v_call: TRBV4-3; d_call: TRBD2; cdr3_aa: CASSQDGGLAGNEQFF; cdr3_nt: TGCGCCAGCAGCCAGGATGGGGGACTAGCGGGAAATGAGCAGTTCTTC
j_call: TRBJ2-2; clone_size: many; v_call: TRBV4-2; d_call: TRBD1; cdr3_aa: CASSHSRDRANTGELFF; cdr3_nt: TGTGCCAGCAGCCACTCAAGGGACAGGGCGAACACCGGGGAGCTGTTTTTT
j_call: TRBJ1-2; clone_size: few; v_call: TRBV28; d_call: TRBD1; cdr3_aa: CASSPRLTGIHGYTF; cdr3_nt: TGTGCCAGCAGTCCACGGCTGACAGGGATCCATGGCTACACCTTC
j_call: TRBJ2-1; clone_size: -; v_call: TRBV29-1; d_call: -; cdr3_aa: CSVAQTGYNEQFF; cdr3_nt: TGCAGCGTTGCTCAGACTGGCTACAATGAGCAGTTCTTC